This TCR beta chain was identified during a study of blood T cells in healthy people across ages. Study conclusions and caveats: Per million T cells, TCR beta diversity dropped about linearly as age rose. Across samples, TCR beta diversity tracked strongly with naive T cell percentage.

With a J-beta primer mix and a sample-barcoded 5' primer, a second PCR ran about 7 to 11 cycles. TCRdb called the 5' RACE reads again in MiXCR, with one record for every CDR3 protein. The sample yields 1 million to 1.2 million distinct CDR3 sequences, roughly two fifths seen once. Details on this clonotype: Antigen: not known.

Each sample used at least 6 million PBMCs. Extraction yielded at least 5 micrograms of total RNA per sample. The V end lost 3 bases, the J end lost 2 bases, and 4 bases lay between the germline ends. CDR1 and CDR2 (germline): DFQATT, SNEGSKA (reference sequence). This CDR3 contains 12 residues. Material: blood. The rearrangement links TRBV20-1 to TRBJ1-4; D gene ambiguous. The clonotype comes from a man aged 18 to 29 in good health. DNA of the CDR3: TGCAGTGCTAGGTGGACTAATGAAAAACTGTTTTTT. Translation: CSARWTNEKLFF.